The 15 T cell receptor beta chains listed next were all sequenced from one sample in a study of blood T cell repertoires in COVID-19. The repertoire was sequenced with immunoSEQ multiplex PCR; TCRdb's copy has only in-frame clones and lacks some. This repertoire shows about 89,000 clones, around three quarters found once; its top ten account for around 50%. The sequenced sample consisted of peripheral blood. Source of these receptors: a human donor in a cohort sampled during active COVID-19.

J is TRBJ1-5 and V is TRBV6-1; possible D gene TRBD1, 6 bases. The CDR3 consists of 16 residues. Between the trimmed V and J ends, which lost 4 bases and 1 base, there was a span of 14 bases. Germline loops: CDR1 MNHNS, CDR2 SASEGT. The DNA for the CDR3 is TGTGCCAGCAGTGGCCCGGGACACCCGAGCAATCAGCCCCAGCATTTT. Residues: CASSGPGHPSNQPQHF.

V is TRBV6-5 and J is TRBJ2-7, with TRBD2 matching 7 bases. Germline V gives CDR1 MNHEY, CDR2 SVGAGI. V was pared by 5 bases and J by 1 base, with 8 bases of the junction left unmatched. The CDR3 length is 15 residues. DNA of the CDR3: TGTGCCAGCAGTAAAACGGGACTAAGATCCTACGAGCAGTACTTC. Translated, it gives CASSKTGLRSYEQYF.

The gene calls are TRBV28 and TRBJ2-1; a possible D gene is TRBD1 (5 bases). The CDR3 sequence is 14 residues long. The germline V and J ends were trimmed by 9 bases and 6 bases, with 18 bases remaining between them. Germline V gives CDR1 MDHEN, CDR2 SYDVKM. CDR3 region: CASYQGWKGNEQFF. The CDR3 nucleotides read TGTGCCAGTTACCAGGGTTGGAAGGGCAATGAGCAGTTCTTC.

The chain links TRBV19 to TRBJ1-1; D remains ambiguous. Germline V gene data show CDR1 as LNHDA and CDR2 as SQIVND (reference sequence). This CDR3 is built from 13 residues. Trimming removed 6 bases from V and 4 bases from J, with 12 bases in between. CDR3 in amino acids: CASSQTRGTEAFF. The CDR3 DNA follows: TGTGCCAGTAGCCAGACCCGGGGCACTGAAGCTTTCTTT.

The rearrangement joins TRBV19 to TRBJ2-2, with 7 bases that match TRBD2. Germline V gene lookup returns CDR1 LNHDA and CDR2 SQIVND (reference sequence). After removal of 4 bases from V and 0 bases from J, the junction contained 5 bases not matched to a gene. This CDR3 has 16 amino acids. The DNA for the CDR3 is TGTGCCAGTAGTACAGGAACTAGCGCGAACACCGGGGAGCTGTTTTTT. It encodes CASSTGTSANTGELFF.

The CDR3 sequence: CASSVSGIQPQHF. The DNA for the CDR3 is TGTGCCAGCAGCGTTTCAGGTATTCAGCCCCAGCATTTT. The chain links TRBV9 to TRBJ1-5, with no clear D. Germline CDR1 and CDR2: SGDLS and YYNGEE. The V and J ends lost 2 bases and 6 bases respectively, with 9 bases between them. This CDR3 comprises 13 residues. Full variable domain (remainder filled in from reference TRBV9 and TRBJ1-5): DSGVTQTPKHLITATGQRVTLRCSPRSGDLSVYWYQQSLDQGLQFLIQYYNGEERAKGNILERFSAQQFPDLHSELNLSSLELGDSALYFCASSVSGIQPQHFGDGTRLSIL.

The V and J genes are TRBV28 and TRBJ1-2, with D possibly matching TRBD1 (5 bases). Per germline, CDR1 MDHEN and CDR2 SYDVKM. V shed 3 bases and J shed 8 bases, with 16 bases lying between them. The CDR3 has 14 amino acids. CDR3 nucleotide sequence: TGTGCCAGCAGTTTGGGGCCAGGGTTGGGAGGCTACACCTTC. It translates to CASSLGPGLGGYTF.

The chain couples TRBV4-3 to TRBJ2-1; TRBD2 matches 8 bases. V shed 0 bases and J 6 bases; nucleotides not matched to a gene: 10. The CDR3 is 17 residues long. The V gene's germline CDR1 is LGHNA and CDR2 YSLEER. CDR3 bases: TGCGCCAGCAGCCAAGATGCGACGGGAGGGCCGGTCAATGAGCAGTTCTTC. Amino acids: CASSQDATGGPVNEQFF.

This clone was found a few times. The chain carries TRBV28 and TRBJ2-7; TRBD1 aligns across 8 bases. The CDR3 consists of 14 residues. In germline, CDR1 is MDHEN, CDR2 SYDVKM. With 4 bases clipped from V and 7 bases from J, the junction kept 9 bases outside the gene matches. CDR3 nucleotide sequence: TGTGCCAGCAGTTCACGACAGGGGCTAGGGGAGCAGTACTTC. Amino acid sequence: CASSSRQGLGEQYF.

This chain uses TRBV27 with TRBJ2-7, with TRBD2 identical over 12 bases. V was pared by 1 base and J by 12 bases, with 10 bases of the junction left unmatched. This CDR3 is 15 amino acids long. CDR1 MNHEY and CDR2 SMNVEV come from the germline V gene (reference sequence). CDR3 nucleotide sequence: TGTGCCAGCAGTTTATGGACTAGCGGGGAATCCCGTCTGTACTTC. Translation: CASSLWTSGESRLYF.

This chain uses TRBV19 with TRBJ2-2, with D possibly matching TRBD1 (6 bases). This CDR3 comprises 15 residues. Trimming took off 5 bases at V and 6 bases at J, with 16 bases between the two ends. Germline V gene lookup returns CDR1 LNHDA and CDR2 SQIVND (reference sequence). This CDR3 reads CASSWGTSLSGELFF. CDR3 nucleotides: TGTGCCAGTAGTTGGGGGACAAGTCTATCCGGGGAGCTGTTTTTT.

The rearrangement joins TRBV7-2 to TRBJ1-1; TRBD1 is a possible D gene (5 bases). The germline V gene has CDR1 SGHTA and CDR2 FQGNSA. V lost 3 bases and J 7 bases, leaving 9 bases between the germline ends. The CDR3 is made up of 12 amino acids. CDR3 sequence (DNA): TGTGCCAGCAGCTTCTCCAGGGATGAAGCTTTCTTT. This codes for CASSFSRDEAFF.

CDR3 nucleotide sequence: TGTGCCAGCAGAATTGACAGGGTTGGAAACACCATATATTTT. Protein: CASRIDRVGNTIYF. The chain is built from TRBV28 and TRBJ1-3; TRBD1 matches 7 bases. Germline CDR1 MDHEN, CDR2 SYDVKM. V shed 6 bases, J shed 3 bases, and the junction held 5 bases outside the gene matches. The CDR3 contains 14 residues.

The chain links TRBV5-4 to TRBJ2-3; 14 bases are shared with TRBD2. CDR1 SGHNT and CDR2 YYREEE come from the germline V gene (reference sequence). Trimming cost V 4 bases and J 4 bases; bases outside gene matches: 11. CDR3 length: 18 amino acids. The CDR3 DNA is TGTGCCAGCAGCCCACGACTAGCGGGAGGGGGGAGGTCAGATACGCAGTATTTT. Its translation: CASSPRLAGGGRSDTQYF.

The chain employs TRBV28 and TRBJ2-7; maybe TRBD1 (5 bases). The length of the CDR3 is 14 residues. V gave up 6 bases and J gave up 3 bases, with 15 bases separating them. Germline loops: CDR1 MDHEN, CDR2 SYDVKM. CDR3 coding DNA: TGTGCCAGCAGAAAGAACAGGCCTAACTACGAGCAGTACTTC. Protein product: CASRKNRPNYEQYF.